Listed here are 2 T cell receptor beta chains from one sample, sequenced in a study of shared clonotypes between healthy human individuals (dated by TCRdb to the early 2020s). The library was prepared using the immunoSEQ multiplex PCR assay. What TCRdb holds here is the immuneACCESS table cut down to in-frame rearrangements. Part of the clones is not present; checked against another copy, under half of the missing clones reflect an unresolved V gene, and the others are unexplained. For this sample there are some 200,000 clones; approximately 65% appear just once. Clones ranked in the top ten supply around 10% of the sample. The sequenced sample was memory CD4+ T cells sorted from blood. This specimen's cell subset or site label, per the study, means: CD45RA-negative fraction. These receptors came from a man aged 25-45 years in good health.

The CDR3 sequence is CASSLSQGLNYGYTF. The CDR3 nucleotides read TGTGCCAGCAGTTTATCACAGGGCCTTAACTATGGCTACACCTTC. The gene calls are TRBV28 and TRBJ1-2, with D perhaps TRBD1 (6 bases). Trimming removed 1 base from V and 1 base from J, with 10 bases in between. CDR1 and CDR2 from the germline V gene are MDHEN and SYDVKM. The CDR3 runs 15 residues.

This rearrangement joins TRBV5-1 to TRBJ2-3, with TRBD2 matching over 13 bases. The V and J ends lost 4 bases and 0 bases, in that order; junction bases with no gene match: 5. CDR1 and CDR2 (germline): SGHRS, YFSETQ. This CDR3 has 17 amino acids. The DNA of the CDR3 is TGCGCCAGCAGCACGGGACTAGCGGGAACTAGCACAGATACGCAGTATTTT. Its protein product is CASSTGLAGTSTDTQYF. Based on the CDR3 plus reference TRBV5-1 and TRBJ2-3, the full variable domain is KAGVTQTPRYLIKTRGQQVTLSCSPISGHRSVSWYQQTPGQGLQFLFEYFSETQRNKGNFPGRFSGRQFSNSRSEMNVSTLELGDSALYLCASSTGLAGTSTDTQYFGPGTRLTVL.